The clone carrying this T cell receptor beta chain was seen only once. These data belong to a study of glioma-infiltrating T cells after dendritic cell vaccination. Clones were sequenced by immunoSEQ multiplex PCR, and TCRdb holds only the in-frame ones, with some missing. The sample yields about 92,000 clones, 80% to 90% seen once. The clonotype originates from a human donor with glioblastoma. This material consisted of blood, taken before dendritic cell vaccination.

For the CDR3, the DNA is TGCAGCGTAGGTACCGGGACAGGCTACGAGCAGTACTTC. Its protein product is CSVGTGTGYEQYF. The chain employs TRBV29-1 and TRBJ2-7; 8 bases are a match to TRBD1. This CDR3 comprises 13 residues. V lost 6 bases, J lost 3 bases, and 7 bases stayed unmatched. Per germline, CDR1 SQVTM and CDR2 ANQGSEA.